These T cell receptor beta chains were read from a single sample in a study of regulatory T cells in long-lasting Graves disease. MiXCR was run by TCRdb on the multiplex PCR reads, yielding one entry per CDR3 protein. The data contain roughly 260,000 distinct CDR3 sequences, about 20% of them seen just once; the ten biggest clones take up 14%. This sample also belongs to another study, concerning T cells in Graves' hyperthyroidism and ophthalmopathy.

The sequencing here drew on peripheral blood mononuclear cells (PBMCs), taken at new diagnosis, from a patient treated with antithyroid drugs. The receptors originated from a woman between 25 and 40 years old with Graves disease. The conserved cysteine and the conserved F or W are not part of the CDR3 here. The D gene is left open where the match is weak. Clone size, where shown, is once, few, many, or a class for clones that have expanded.

TRBV18 | 12 | . | . | ASSPQGVREPQH
TRBV6-5 | 11 | few | . | ASSYPGTDTQY
TRBV7-9 | 14 | many | . | ASSTPNRGRRTEAF
TRBV15 | 13 | . | . | ATSRDKGGTDTQY
TRBV11-3 | 11 | . | . | ASSSYGQETQY
TRBV7-9 | 14 | many | TRBD1 | ASSFSLDRPGYGYT
TRBV4-1 | 15 | . | TRBD1 | ASSHFLDRELTDTQY
TRBV12-3/TRBV12-4 | 10 | many | . | ASGDSNQPQH
TRBV6-1 | 14 | many | TRBD1 | ASSLGTGPPNTEAF
TRBV3-1 | 10 | . | TRBD1 | ASSPPTGVAF
TRBV6-1 | 12 | many | . | ASSHAQGMGEQY
TRBV20-1 | 11 | many | . | SARDVAAYEQY
TRBV7-2 | 14 | many | TRBD1 | ASSLERGRRFTEAF
TRBV12-3/TRBV12-4 | 10 | many | . | ASSRTWDEQF
TRBV7-9 | 13 | . | TRBD2 | ASSELSGGAYEQF
TRBV29-1 | 11 | many | TRBD1 | SVVDREGETQY
TRBV27 | 14 | many | TRBD2 | ASSLPPLAGQDTQY
TRBV3-1 | 15 | many | . | ASSPRARGSLQETQY
TRBV11-3 | 11 | many | . | ASSPGGGDEAF
TRBV27 | 14 | many | TRBD1 | ASSLSWDSVFYEQY
TRBV10-3 | 13 | many | . | AISDSFGITDTQY
TRBV3-1 | 13 | many | TRBD1 | ASSQRTGPTGELF
TRBV12-3/TRBV12-4 | 15 | many | . | ASRPGPPSSYNSPLH
TRBV9 | 13 | many | TRBD1 | ASARGDRRGHGYT
TRBV10-3 | 10 | few | . | AISDRGGEQY
TRBV20-1 | 10 | . | . | SAWEDTGELF
TRBV2 | 11 | many | . | ASRGLWSNEQF
TRBV5-1 | 14 | many | TRBD2 | ASSLGASGNTGELF
TRBV20-1 | 13 | many | TRBD1 | SARDPAGGGDEQF
TRBV7-8 | 13 | many | TRBD2 | ASRPLAGGRDTQY
TRBV5-5 | 13 | . | TRBD1 | ASSPRDRSNTEAF
TRBV9 | 13 | few | . | ASSVGRVAYNEQF
TRBV11-2 | 11 | few | . | ASRPGGGETQY
TRBV2 | 14 | many | TRBD1 | ASSAPGTGGYGELF
TRBV12-3/TRBV12-4 | 11 | few | . | ASSLMKNQPQH
TRBV20-1 | 12 | many | . | SARAGAGAETQY
TRBV7-2 | 14 | few | . | ASSFLTRQNTGELF
TRBV2 | 11 | many | TRBD1 | ASMVTGVQPQH
TRBV18 | 12 | . | . | ASSPQRDSYEQY
TRBV4-2 | 18 | . | TRBD2 | ASSPESVRGGSRSYNEQF
TRBV20-1 | 13 | many | TRBD2 | SARDPAREGETQY
TRBV20-1 | 12 | . | TRBD2 | SAAQRGVAYEQY
TRBV20-1 | 12 | few | . | SASRPSGANVLT
TRBV19 | 12 | . | TRBD1 | ASSDRGSYQPQH